Each of the 3 T cell receptor beta chains below was sequenced from the same sample in a study of T-cell memory formation after mild COVID-19. TCRdb used MiXCR to reprocess the 5' RACE reads, holding one entry per CDR3 protein. The data hold roughly 600,000 distinct CDR3 sequences, with roughly 18% observed a single time. Material: PBMCs or a T cell subset sorted from them (not recorded which). The receptors derive from an adult woman who had mild COVID-19 (a few samples of this study predate the infection). Cell type and time point are not known.

CDR3 sequence reads: CASSRSAGYEQYF. The CDR3 region has the DNA TGTGCCAGCAGCCGTTCGGCGGGATACGAGCAGTACTTC. This chain joins TRBV7-9 and TRBJ2-7, with a tentative D call TRBD2 (6 bases). V lost 5 bases to trimming and J lost 4 bases, with 12 bases between them. CDR3 size: 13 residues. Looked up from germline, CDR1 is SEHNR and CDR2 is FQNEAQ (reference sequence).

V gene TRBV5-6 combines with J gene TRBJ1-2, with 10 bases identical to TRBD1. Germline V CDR1 and CDR2: SGHDT, YYEEEE. V lost 4 bases and J lost 5; bases outside the gene matches: 11. CDR3 length equals 16 residues. CDR3 region: CASSANAGTGVYGYTF. CDR3 sequence (DNA): TGTGCCAGCAGCGCCAACGCCGGGACAGGGGTTTATGGCTACACCTTC. Combining the CDR3 with reference TRBV5-6 and TRBJ1-2 gives the whole variable domain DAGVTQSPTHLIKTRGQQVTLRCSPKSGHDTVSWYQQALGQGPQFIFQYYEEEERQRGNFPDRFSGHQFPNYSSELNVNALLLGDSALYLCASSANAGTGVYGYTFGSGTRLTVV.

V gene TRBV30 combines with J gene TRBJ1-1; 8 bases are shared with TRBD1. The ends lost 5 bases at V and 4 bases at J; junction bases unmatched: 6. Germline assignment: CDR1 GTSNPN and CDR2 SVGIG (reference sequence). This CDR3 has 13 amino acids. CDR3 amino acids: CAWEGQGFTEAFF. The CDR3 DNA reads TGTGCCTGGGAAGGACAGGGCTTCACTGAAGCTTTCTTT.